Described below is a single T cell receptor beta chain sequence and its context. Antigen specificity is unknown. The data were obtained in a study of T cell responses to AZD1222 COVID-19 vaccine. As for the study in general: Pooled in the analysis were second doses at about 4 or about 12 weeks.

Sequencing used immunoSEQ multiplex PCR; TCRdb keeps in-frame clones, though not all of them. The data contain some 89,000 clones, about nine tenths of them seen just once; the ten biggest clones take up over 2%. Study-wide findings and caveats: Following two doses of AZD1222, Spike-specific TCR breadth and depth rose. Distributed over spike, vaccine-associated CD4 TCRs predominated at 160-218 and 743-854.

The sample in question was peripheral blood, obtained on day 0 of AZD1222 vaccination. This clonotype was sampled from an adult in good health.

CDR3 protein: CASSQVFGKGGSTGQFF. Written as DNA, the CDR3 is TGTGCCAGCAGCCAAGTCTTCGGCAAGGGTGGATCGACGGGGCAGTTCTTC. The rearrangement joins TRBV3-1 (or the pseudogene TRBV3-2) to TRBJ2-1; no definite D call. The CDR3 sequence is 17 residues long. Trimming took 1 base from V and 12 from J, leaving 25 bases between them. The V gene's germline CDR1 is LGHDT and CDR2 YNNKEL (reference sequence).